Listed below are T cell receptor beta chains from one sample, sequenced in a study of cytomegalovirus exposure and HLA in healthy donors. TCRdb's table, derived via immunoSEQ multiplex PCR, lists solely in-frame clones and lacks some. The table records 150,000 to 180,000 clones, around 75% of them present only once. What was sequenced was PBMCs. These receptors all come from a man younger than 35 in good health and CMV-seronegative. The CDR3 runs from the conserved cysteine through the conserved F or W. Fields, in order: J gene, V gene, clone size, D gene, CDR3 protein, CDR3 DNA. A D gene is named only where the DNA matches it firmly. Not all rows give a size; the values are once, few, many and, for expanded clones, a class.

TRBJ2-7	TRBV19	.	.	CASSISLVAWSSYEQYF	TGTGCCAGTAGTATCTCCCTTGTTGCGTGGAGCTCCTACGAGCAGTACTTC
TRBJ2-1	TRBV6-4	.	.	CASSDPGRSLNEQFF	TGTGCCAGCAGTGATCCTGGGAGGTCCCTGAATGAGCAGTTCTTC
TRBJ2-1	TRBV2	.	.	CASIEHSSYNEQFF	TGTGCCAGCATAGAGCACAGCTCCTACAATGAGCAGTTCTTC
TRBJ2-1	TRBV10-3	once	TRBD2	CAISESVNSGGSSYNEQFF	TGTGCCATCAGTGAGTCGGTTAATAGCGGGGGAAGCTCCTACAATGAGCAGTTCTTC
TRBJ1-2	TRBV27	once	TRBD1	CASSLNDRDIEGYTF	TGTGCCAGCAGTTTAAACGACAGGGACATTGAGGGCTACACCTTC
TRBJ2-1	TRBV9	.	TRBD1	CASSPTQGVASPYNEQFF	TGTGCCAGCAGCCCTACACAGGGGGTGGCTAGCCCTTACAATGAGCAGTTCTTC
TRBJ2-1	TRBV9	.	.	CASSGSLVLKNEQFF	TGTGCCAGCAGCGGATCACTAGTATTAAAGAATGAGCAGTTCTTC
TRBJ2-1	TRBV18	.	TRBD1	CASSTDRGDEQFF	TGTGCCAGCTCAACCGACAGGGGCGATGAGCAGTTCTTC
TRBJ2-1	TRBV7-8	.	TRBD2	CASSPSRGGRGNEQFF	TGTGCCAGCAGCCCATCGAGAGGCGGGAGGGGGAATGAGCAGTTCTTC
TRBJ2-7	TRBV4-1	few	TRBD2	CASSQAPTSGGFYEQYF	TGCGCCAGCAGCCAAGCCCCTACTAGCGGGGGTTTCTACGAGCAGTACTTC